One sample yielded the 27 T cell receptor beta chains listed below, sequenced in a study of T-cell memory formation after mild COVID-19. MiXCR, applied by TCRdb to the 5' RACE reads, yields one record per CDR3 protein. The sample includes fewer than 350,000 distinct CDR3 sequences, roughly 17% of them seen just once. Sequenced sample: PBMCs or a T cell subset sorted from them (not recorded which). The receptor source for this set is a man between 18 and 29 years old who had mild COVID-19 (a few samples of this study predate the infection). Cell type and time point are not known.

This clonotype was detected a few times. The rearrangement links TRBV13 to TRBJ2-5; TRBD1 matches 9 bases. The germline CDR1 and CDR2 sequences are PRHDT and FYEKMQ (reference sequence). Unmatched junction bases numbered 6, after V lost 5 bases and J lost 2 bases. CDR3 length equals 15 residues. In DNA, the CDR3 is TGTGCCAGCAGCGTCTCCGGGACAGGGCAAGAGACCCAGTACTTC. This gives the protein CASSVSGTGQETQYF.

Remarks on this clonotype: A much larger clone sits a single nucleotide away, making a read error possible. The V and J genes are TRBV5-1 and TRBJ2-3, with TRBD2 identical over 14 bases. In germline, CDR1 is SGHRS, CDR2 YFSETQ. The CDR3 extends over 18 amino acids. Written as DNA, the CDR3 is TGCGCCTGCAGCTCTGGGACTAGCGGGGGACTAGGCACAGATACGCAGTATTTT. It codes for CACSSGTSGGLGTDTQYF. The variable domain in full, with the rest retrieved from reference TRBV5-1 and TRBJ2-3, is KAGVTQTPRYLIKTRGQQVTLSCSPISGHRSVSWYQQTPGQGLQFLFEYFSETQRNKGNFPGRFSGRQFSNSRSEMNVSTLELGDSALYLCACSSGTSGGLGTDTQYFGPGTRLTVL.

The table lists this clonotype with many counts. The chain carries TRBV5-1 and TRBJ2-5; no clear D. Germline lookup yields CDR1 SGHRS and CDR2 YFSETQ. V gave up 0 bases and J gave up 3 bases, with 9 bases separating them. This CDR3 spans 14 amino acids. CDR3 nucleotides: TGCGCCAGCAGCTTGGGAGGTGGGAAAGAGACCCAGTACTTC. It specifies CASSLGGGKETQYF.

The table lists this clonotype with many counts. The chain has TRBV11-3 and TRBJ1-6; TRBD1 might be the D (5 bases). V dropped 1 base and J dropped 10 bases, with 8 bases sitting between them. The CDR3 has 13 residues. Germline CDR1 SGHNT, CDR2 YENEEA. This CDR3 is CASSLGGASPLHF. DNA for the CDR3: TGTGCCAGCAGCTTAGGAGGGGCGTCACCCCTCCACTTT.

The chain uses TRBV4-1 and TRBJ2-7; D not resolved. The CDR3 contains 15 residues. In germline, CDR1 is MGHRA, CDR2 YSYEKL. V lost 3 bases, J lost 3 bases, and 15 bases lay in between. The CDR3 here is CASSHTSPRFYEQYF. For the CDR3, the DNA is TGCGCCAGCAGCCATACCTCTCCCCGTTTCTACGAGCAGTACTTC.

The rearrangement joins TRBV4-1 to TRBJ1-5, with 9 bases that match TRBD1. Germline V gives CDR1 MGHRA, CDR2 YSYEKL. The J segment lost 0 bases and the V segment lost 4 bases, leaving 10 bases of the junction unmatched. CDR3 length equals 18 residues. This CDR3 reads CASSLGTGKVDSNQPQHF. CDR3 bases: TGCGCCAGCAGCCTAGGGACAGGGAAAGTCGATAGCAATCAGCCCCAGCATTTT.

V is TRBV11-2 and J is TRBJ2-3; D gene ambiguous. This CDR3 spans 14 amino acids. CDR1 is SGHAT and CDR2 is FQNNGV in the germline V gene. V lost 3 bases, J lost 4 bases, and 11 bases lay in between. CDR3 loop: CASSFTPGADTQYF. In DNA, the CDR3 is TGTGCCAGCAGCTTCACCCCTGGGGCAGATACGCAGTATTTT.

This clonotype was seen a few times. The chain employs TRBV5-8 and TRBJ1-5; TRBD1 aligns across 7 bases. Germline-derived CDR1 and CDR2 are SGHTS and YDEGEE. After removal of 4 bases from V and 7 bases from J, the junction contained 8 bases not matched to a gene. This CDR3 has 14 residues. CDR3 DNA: TGTGCCAGCAGCCCAAACAGGGGTGGCCAGCCCCAGCATTTT. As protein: CASSPNRGGQPQHF.

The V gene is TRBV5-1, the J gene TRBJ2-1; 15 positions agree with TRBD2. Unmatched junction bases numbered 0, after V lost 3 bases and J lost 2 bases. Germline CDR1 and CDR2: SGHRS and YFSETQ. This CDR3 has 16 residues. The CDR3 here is CASSWTSGGAYNEQFF. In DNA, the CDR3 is TGCGCCAGCAGCTGGACTAGCGGGGGGGCCTACAATGAGCAGTTCTTC. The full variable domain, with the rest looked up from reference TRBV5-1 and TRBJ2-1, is KAGVTQTPRYLIKTRGQQVTLSCSPISGHRSVSWYQQTPGQGLQFLFEYFSETQRNKGNFPGRFSGRQFSNSRSEMNVSTLELGDSALYLCASSWTSGGAYNEQFFGPGTRLTVL.

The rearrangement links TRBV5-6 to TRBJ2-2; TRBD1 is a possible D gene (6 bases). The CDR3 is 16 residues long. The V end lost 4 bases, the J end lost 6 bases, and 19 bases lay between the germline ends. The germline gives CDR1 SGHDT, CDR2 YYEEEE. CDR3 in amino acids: CASSRLLQGKAGELFF. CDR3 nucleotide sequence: TGTGCCAGCAGCCGACTCCTACAGGGTAAAGCCGGGGAGCTGTTTTTT.

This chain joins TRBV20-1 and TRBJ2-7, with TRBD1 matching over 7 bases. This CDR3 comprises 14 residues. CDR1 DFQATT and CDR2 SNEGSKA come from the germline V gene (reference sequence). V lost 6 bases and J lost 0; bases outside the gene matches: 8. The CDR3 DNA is TGCAGTGCGCGGACAGGCTTAAGCTCCTACGAGCAGTACGTC. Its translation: CSARTGLSSYEQYV.

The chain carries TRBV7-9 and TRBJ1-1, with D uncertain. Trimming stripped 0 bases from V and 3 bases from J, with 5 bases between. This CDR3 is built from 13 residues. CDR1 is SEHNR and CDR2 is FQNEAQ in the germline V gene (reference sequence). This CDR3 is CASSLALDTEAFF. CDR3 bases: TGTGCCAGCAGCTTAGCACTAGACACTGAAGCTTTCTTT.

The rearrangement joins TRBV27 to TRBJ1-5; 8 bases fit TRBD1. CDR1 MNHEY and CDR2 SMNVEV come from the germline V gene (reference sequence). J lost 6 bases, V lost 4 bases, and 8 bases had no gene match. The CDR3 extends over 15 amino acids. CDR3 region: CASSSRTGIVQPQHF. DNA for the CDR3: TGTGCCAGCAGTTCCCGGACAGGGATTGTTCAGCCCCAGCATTTT.

CDR3 DNA sequence: TGTGCCAGCAGCATGTACTCCACTGAAGCTTTCTTT. Encoded protein: CASSMYSTEAFF. This chain connects TRBV5-6 to TRBJ1-1; D is undetermined. Germline values: CDR1 SGHDT, CDR2 YYEEEE. Trimming took off 4 bases at V and 4 bases at J, with 8 bases between the two ends. This CDR3 region has 12 residues. The whole variable domain, remainder taken from reference TRBV5-6 and TRBJ1-1, is DAGVTQSPTHLIKTRGQQVTLRCSPKSGHDTVSWYQQALGQGPQFIFQYYEEEERQRGNFPDRFSGHQFPNYSSELNVNALLLGDSALYLCASSMYSTEAFFGQGTRLTVV.

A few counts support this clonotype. In DNA, the CDR3 is TGTGCAAGTCGTCCTCGTTCTAAATCTGATCAGCAGTACTTC. It encodes CASRPRSKSDQQYF. The chain couples TRBV12-2 to TRBJ2-7. TRBV12-2 is described as a pseudogene. The CDR3 has 14 residues.

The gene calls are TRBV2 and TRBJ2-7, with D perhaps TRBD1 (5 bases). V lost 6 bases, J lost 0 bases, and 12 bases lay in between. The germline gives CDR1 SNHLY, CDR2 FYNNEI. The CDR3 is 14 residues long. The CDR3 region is CASRPGHSSYEQYV. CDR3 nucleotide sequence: TGTGCCAGCAGGCCAGGACACAGCTCCTACGAGCAGTACGTC.

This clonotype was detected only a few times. CDR3: CASSQEPGSPLHF. The CDR3 bases are TGCGCCAGCAGCCAAGAGCCGGGTTCACCCCTCCACTTT. V and J are TRBV4-3 and TRBJ1-6, with D uncertain. The CDR3 sequence is 13 residues long. Trimming took off 0 bases at V and 9 bases at J, with 6 bases between the two ends. Germline CDR1 is LGHNA and CDR2 is YSLEER.

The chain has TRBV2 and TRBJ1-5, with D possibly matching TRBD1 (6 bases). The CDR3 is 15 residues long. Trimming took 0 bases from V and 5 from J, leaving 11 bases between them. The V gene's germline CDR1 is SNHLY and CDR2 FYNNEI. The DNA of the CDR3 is TGTGCCAGCAGTGAAGCGCTGGCAGGGGATCAGCCCCAGCATTTT. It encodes CASSEALAGDQPQHF.

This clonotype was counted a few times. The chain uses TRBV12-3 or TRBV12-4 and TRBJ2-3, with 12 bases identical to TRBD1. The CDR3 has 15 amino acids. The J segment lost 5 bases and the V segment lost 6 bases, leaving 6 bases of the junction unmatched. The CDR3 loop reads CASRGGTGGLDTQYF. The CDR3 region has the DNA TGTGCCAGCAGGGGCGGGACAGGGGGCTTAGATACGCAGTATTTT.

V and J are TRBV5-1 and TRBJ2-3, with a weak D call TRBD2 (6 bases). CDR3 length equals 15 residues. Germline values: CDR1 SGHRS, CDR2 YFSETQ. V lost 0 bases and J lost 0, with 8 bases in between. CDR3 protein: CASSLEGTSTDTQYF. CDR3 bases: TGCGCCAGCAGCTTGGAGGGGACTAGCACAGATACGCAGTATTTT. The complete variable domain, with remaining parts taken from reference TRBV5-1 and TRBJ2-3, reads KAGVTQTPRYLIKTRGQQVTLSCSPISGHRSVSWYQQTPGQGLQFLFEYFSETQRNKGNFPGRFSGRQFSNSRSEMNVSTLELGDSALYLCASSLEGTSTDTQYFGPGTRLTVL.

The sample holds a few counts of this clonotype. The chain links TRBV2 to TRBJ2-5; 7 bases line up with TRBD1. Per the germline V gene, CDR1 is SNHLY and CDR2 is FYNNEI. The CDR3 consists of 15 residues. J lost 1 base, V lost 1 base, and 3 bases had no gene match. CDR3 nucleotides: TGTGCCAGCAGTGAAGGGGGACAGTCCCAAGAGACCCAGTACTTC. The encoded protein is CASSEGGQSQETQYF.

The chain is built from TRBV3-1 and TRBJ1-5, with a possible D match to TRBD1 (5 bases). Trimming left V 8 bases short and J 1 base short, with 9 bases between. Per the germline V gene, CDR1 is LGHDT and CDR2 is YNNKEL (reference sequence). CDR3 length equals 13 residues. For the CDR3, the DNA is TGTGCCAGCGGGTGGGGGAGCAATCAGCCCCAGCATTTT. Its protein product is CASGWGSNQPQHF.

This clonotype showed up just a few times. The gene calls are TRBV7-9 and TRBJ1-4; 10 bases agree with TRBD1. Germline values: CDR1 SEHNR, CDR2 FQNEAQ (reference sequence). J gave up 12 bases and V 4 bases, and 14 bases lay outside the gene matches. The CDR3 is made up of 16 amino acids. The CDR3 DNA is TGTGCCAGCAGCTCACCGGGACAGGGGACTATCGGCGAACTGTTTTTT. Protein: CASSSPGQGTIGELFF.

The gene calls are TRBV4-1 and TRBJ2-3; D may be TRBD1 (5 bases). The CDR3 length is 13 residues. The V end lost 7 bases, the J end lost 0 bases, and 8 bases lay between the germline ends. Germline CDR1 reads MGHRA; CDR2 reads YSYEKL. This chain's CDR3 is CASKGVSTDTQYF. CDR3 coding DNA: TGCGCCAGCAAAGGGGTTAGCACAGATACGCAGTATTTT.

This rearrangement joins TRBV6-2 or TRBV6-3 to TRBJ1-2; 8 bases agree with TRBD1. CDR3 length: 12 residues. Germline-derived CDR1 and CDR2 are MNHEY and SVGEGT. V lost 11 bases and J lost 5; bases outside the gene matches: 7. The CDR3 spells CAVLRTGYGYTF. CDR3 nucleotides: TGTGCCGTACTCCGGACAGGGTATGGCTACACCTTC.

Here the CDR3 reads CASSYGQTEAFF. DNA of the CDR3: TGTGCCAGCAGTTACGGACAGACTGAAGCTTTCTTT. The J gene is TRBJ1-1, the V gene TRBV6-5; tentatively, D is TRBD1 (6 bases). Germline assignment: CDR1 MNHEY and CDR2 SVGAGI. This CDR3 spans 12 amino acids. V was shortened by 2 bases and J by 5 bases, with 6 bases between the two germline ends.

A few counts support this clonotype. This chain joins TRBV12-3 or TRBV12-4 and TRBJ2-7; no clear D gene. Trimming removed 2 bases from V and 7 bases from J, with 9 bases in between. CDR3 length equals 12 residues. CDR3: CASSLIPREQYF. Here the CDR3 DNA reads TGTGCCAGCAGTTTAATTCCGCGTGAGCAGTACTTC.